The 25 T cell receptor beta chains below come from one sample, sequenced in a study of cytomegalovirus exposure and HLA in healthy donors. The study ran its PCR with 60 Vbeta and 13 Jbeta primers. Measured with immunoSEQ multiplex PCR; TCRdb has only the in-frame clones, and not every one. In the table there are about 220,000 clones, approximately 79% of which are singletons. Sequenced input: PBMCs. The receptors stem from a male donor in good health and CMV-seronegative.

This chain links TRBV11-3 with TRBJ2-3; the match to TRBD2 covers 8 bases. CDR1 is SGHNT and CDR2 is YENEEA in the germline V gene. After removal of 2 bases from V and 0 bases from J, the junction contained 10 bases not matched to a gene. The CDR3 runs 18 residues. CDR3 protein: CASSLNRGGPPSTDTQYF. CDR3 nucleotides: TGTGCCAGCAGCTTAAACCGGGGGGGACCCCCTAGCACAGATACGCAGTATTTT.

The CDR3 DNA reads as TGTGCCACCAGCAGGTCTACTAGCGGGAGTTGGAATGAGCAGTTCTTC. Its translation is CATSRSTSGSWNEQFF. This chain uses TRBV15 with TRBJ2-1; 11 nucleotides line up with TRBD2. CDR3 length: 16 residues. Germline V CDR1 and CDR2: LNHNV, YYDKDF (reference sequence). The V and J ends lost 3 bases and 7 bases, in that order; junction bases with no gene match: 8.

This chain links TRBV13 with TRBJ1-5; the D is unclear. From germline, CDR1 is PRHDT and CDR2 FYEKMQ (reference sequence). The V end was cut by 0 bases, the J end by 10 bases, with 13 bases between. The CDR3 loop spans 14 amino acids. The CDR3 is CASSLGPLNFPQHF. The CDR3 DNA reads as TGTGCCAGCAGCTTAGGGCCGCTCAACTTTCCCCAGCATTTT.

The chain combines TRBV7-9 with TRBJ2-7; D is perhaps TRBD2 (7 bases). Trimming shortened V by 5 bases and J by 8 bases, and 13 bases separated the two germline ends. CDR1 and CDR2 from the germline V gene are SEHNR and FQNEAQ (reference sequence). This CDR3 comprises 12 residues. The CDR3, as DNA: TGTGCCAGCAGCCCCCTCGGGGGGCAGCAGTACTTC. Its translation is CASSPLGGQQYF.

Only a few counts were recorded for this clone. The chain recombines TRBV27 with TRBJ1-2; TRBD1 aligns across 9 bases. V was pared by 2 bases and J by 8 bases, with 6 bases of the junction left unmatched. Per germline, CDR1 MNHEY and CDR2 SMNVEV (reference sequence). The CDR3 loop spans 14 amino acids. DNA for the CDR3: TGTGCCAGCAGTTTAGCGGGACAGGGAGTAGGCTACACCTTC. This translates into CASSLAGQGVGYTF.

The chain is built from TRBV18 and TRBJ1-5; no clear D gene. V was clipped by 2 bases and J by 5 bases, with 10 bases between them. This CDR3 comprises 14 residues. Germline-derived CDR1 and CDR2 are KGHSH and LQKENI. The CDR3 region is CASSPKTGDQPQHF. DNA for the CDR3: TGTGCCAGCTCACCAAAGACGGGAGATCAGCCCCAGCATTTT.

The chain couples TRBV27 to TRBJ2-2, with TRBD2 matching over 15 bases. Per germline, CDR1 MNHEY and CDR2 SMNVEV (reference sequence). The CDR3 is made up of 20 amino acids. The ends lost 2 bases at V and 7 bases at J; junction bases unmatched: 14. This chain's CDR3 is CASSLTVRTSGRALGGELFF. CDR3 DNA sequence: TGTGCCAGCAGTTTAACCGTGAGGACTAGCGGGAGGGCCTTGGGCGGGGAGCTGTTTTTT.

V and J are TRBV6-4 and TRBJ2-2; 7 bases align to TRBD1. V lost 4 bases to trimming and J lost 4 bases; unmatched junction nucleotides: 12. This CDR3 is 17 amino acids long. CDR1 is MRHNA, CDR2 SNTAGT, per germline. CDR3 amino acids: CASSANTGDQVTGELFF. The DNA for the CDR3 is TGTGCCAGCAGTGCTAATACAGGGGATCAGGTCACCGGGGAGCTGTTTTTT.

V gene TRBV7-8 combines with J gene TRBJ2-7; no clear D gene. This CDR3 has 15 residues. Germline V lookup: CDR1 SGHVS, CDR2 FQNEAQ. V lost 5 bases to trimming and J lost 0 bases, with 14 bases between them. The CDR3: CASSHRRVSSYEQYF. CDR3 coding DNA: TGTGCCAGCAGCCACCGACGGGTCAGCTCCTACGAGCAGTACTTC.

The CDR3 region is CASSLDGTELRYEQYF. Written as DNA, the CDR3 is TGCGCCAGCAGCTTGGATGGGACAGAATTACGTTACGAGCAGTACTTC. This rearrangement joins TRBV5-1 to TRBJ2-7; 7 bases are a match to TRBD1. J gave up 4 bases and V 0 bases, and 10 bases lay outside the gene matches. CDR3 size: 16 residues. CDR1 SGHRS and CDR2 YFSETQ come from the germline V gene.

This clone came up once. One junction end disagrees with the germline gene, perhaps due to a read error. The chain carries TRBV7-9 and TRBJ2-1; 10 nucleotides line up with TRBD2. There are 16 residues in the CDR3. Per germline, CDR1 SEHNR and CDR2 FQNEAQ (reference sequence). The CDR3 DNA reads TGTTCCAGCAGCTTAGTTCTAGCGGGAGTACACAATGAGCAGTTCTTC. Protein sequence: CSSSLVLAGVHNEQFF.

The V call is TRBV10-2, the J call TRBJ2-2; D uncertain. Germline V gene data show CDR1 as WSHSY and CDR2 as SAAADI. The V end lost 6 bases, the J end lost 7 bases, and 15 bases lay between the germline ends. The CDR3 has 14 residues. The CDR3: CASSPGSSSGELFF. The CDR3, as DNA: TGCGCCAGCAGCCCCGGGTCCAGTAGCGGGGAGCTGTTTTTT.

This clone has a handful of counts. V is TRBV28 and J is TRBJ1-6; the match to TRBD1 covers 10 bases. The CDR3 loop spans 15 amino acids. Germline CDR1 and CDR2: MDHEN and SYDVKM. Trimming at V came to 3 bases and at J to 9 bases, leaving 5 bases not matched to a gene. The CDR3 nucleotides are TGTGCCAGCAGTTTCCCGGGACAGGGGACTTCACCCCTCCACTTT. Translated: CASSFPGQGTSPLHF. Looking up the rest from reference TRBV28 and TRBJ1-6 gives the full variable domain: DVKVTQSSRYLVKRTGEKVFLECVQDMDHENMFWYRQDPGLGLRLIYFSYDVKMKEKGDIPEGYSVSREKKERFSLILESASTNQTSMYLCASSFPGQGTSPLHFGNGTRLTVT.

The chain recombines TRBV7-2 with TRBJ2-7; 7 bases line up with TRBD2. In germline, CDR1 is SGHTA, CDR2 FQGNSA. Losses at the gene ends were 5 bases for V and 2 bases for J; bases not matched to a gene: 12. The CDR3 contains 16 residues. The CDR3 coding sequence is TGTGCCAGCAGCCACCGGGGGAGGGGCCAACCCTACGAGCAGTACTTC. It yields the protein CASSHRGRGQPYEQYF.

About this clone itself: One end of the junction does not line up with germline, which may come from a read error. This chain connects TRBV28 to TRBJ1-5; D may be TRBD1 (6 bases). The CDR3 runs to 14 residues. Germline values: CDR1 MDHEN, CDR2 SYDVKM. As DNA, the CDR3 is TGTGCCAGCCGTTTGCAGGGGTCGAATCAGCCCCAGCATTTT. This gives the protein CASRLQGSNQPQHF.

The chain employs TRBV7-2 and TRBJ2-1; D gene ambiguous. From germline, CDR1 is SGHTA and CDR2 FQGNSA. Trimming took 5 bases from V and 3 from J, leaving 11 bases between them. CDR3 size: 14 residues. CDR3: CASSPPRFYNEQFF. For the CDR3, the DNA is TGTGCCAGCAGCCCTCCCAGGTTCTACAATGAGCAGTTCTTC.

The table lists this clone with a count of one. The chain uses TRBV12-5 and TRBJ1-2, with D perhaps matching TRBD1 (6 bases). Deletions cut 6 bases from V and 5 bases from J, with 13 bases between. This CDR3 has 13 amino acids. Germline assignment: CDR1 LGHNT and CDR2 FRNRAP. CDR3 in DNA: TGTGCTAGTGGACAGGACAGTATGTATGGCTACACCTTC. Translating gives CASGQDSMYGYTF.

The chain recombines TRBV7-3 with TRBJ2-1; D call uncertain. The germline V gene encodes CDR1 SGHTA and CDR2 FQGTGA. V lost 3 bases, J lost 9 bases, and 15 bases lay in between. The CDR3 is 14 residues long. CDR3 protein: CASSLSQAKSEQFF. CDR3 coding DNA: TGTGCCAGCAGCTTGTCCCAGGCTAAGAGTGAGCAGTTCTTC.

The chain recombines TRBV30 with TRBJ2-1; D unclear. V was pared by 3 bases and J by 2 bases, with 11 bases between. The CDR3 contains 14 residues. Germline lookup yields CDR1 GTSNPN and CDR2 SVGIG (reference sequence). For the CDR3, the DNA is TGTGCCTGGAGGGGCACTCACCCCTACAATGAGCAGTTCTTC. Translated: CAWRGTHPYNEQFF.

The chain couples TRBV11-2 to TRBJ2-7; D is uncertain. V shed 2 bases and J shed 6 bases, with 11 bases lying between them. The CDR3 spans 13 residues. The germline gives CDR1 SGHAT, CDR2 FQNNGV. The CDR3 here is CASSLNLPLEQYF. Written as DNA, the CDR3 is TGTGCCAGCAGCTTAAACCTACCTCTCGAGCAGTACTTC.

J is TRBJ2-2 and V is TRBV4-1; tentative D call: TRBD2 (5 bases). The CDR3 contains 16 residues. Deletions cut 0 bases from V and 6 bases from J, with 14 bases between. Looked up from germline, CDR1 is MGHRA and CDR2 is YSYEKL. The CDR3 coding sequence is TGCGCCAGCAGCCAAGATGCTGCGGGTTATCCCGGGGAGCTGTTTTTT. The encoded protein is CASSQDAAGYPGELFF.

The chain carries TRBV10-1 and TRBJ1-5; 7 bases agree with TRBD1. Germline trimming cut 4 bases from V and 6 bases from J; bases unmatched to any gene: 12. Germline V gene data show CDR1 as WNHNN and CDR2 as SYGVQD (reference sequence). This CDR3 has 16 amino acids. The CDR3 sequence: CASSAFQQGRSQPQHF. DNA for the CDR3: TGCGCCAGCAGTGCCTTTCAACAGGGGAGAAGTCAGCCCCAGCATTTT.

The count of this clone is one. The rearrangement uses TRBV6-5 and TRBJ2-3; no clear D gene. This CDR3 is built from 12 residues. V shed 6 bases and J shed 4 bases, with 8 bases lying between them. CDR1 is MNHEY, CDR2 SVGAGI, per germline. CDR3 protein: CASRQPPDTQYF. DNA for the CDR3: TGTGCCAGCAGACAGCCCCCAGATACGCAGTATTTT.

J is TRBJ2-3 and V is TRBV29-1; D is undetermined. The CDR3 has 14 residues. The germline CDR1 and CDR2 sequences are SQVTM and ANQGSEA. With 7 bases removed from V and 1 base from J, the gap between germline ends came to 15 bases. The chain's CDR3 is CSGSQLQGTDTQYF. CDR3 bases: TGCAGCGGGTCACAGCTCCAAGGCACAGATACGCAGTATTTT.

This clone was seen only a few times. V and J are TRBV6-1 and TRBJ2-7, with 11 bases aligning to TRBD1. Trimming at V came to 6 bases and at J to 5 bases, leaving 0 bases not matched to a gene. The CDR3 is 12 amino acids. Germline V gene lookup returns CDR1 MNHNS and CDR2 SASEGT. The CDR3 spells CASRDRGHEQYF. For the CDR3, the DNA is TGTGCCAGCAGGGACAGGGGGCACGAGCAGTACTTC.